The 19 T cell receptor beta chains given below trace back to one sample, sequenced in a study of regulatory T cells in long-lasting Graves disease. Combining iRepertoire HTBI primers with Arm-PCR of CDR3 regions, the authors built TCR beta libraries. TCRdb re-derived calls from the multiplex PCR reads in MiXCR, one entry per CDR3 protein. This table has more than 650,000 distinct CDR3 sequences, about 32% appearing once. Time point denoted: persistent/refractory GD, antithyroid drugs over 5 years with positive TRAb. With RNA extracted from PBMCs as input, the TCR library was made. The sequenced sample was peripheral blood mononuclear cells (PBMCs), obtained when the disease was refractory, from a patient treated with antithyroid drugs. Receptors were obtained from a female donor with Graves disease.

There are many counts of this clonotype. The chain recombines TRBV6-1 with TRBJ1-1; D may be TRBD1 (6 bases). V was shortened by 4 bases and J by 3 bases, with 21 bases between the two germline ends. The CDR3 sequence is 17 residues long. From germline, CDR1 is MNHNS and CDR2 SASEGT. CDR3: CASSAPSSGRGDTEAFF. The CDR3 DNA follows: TGTGCCAGCAGTGCTCCCTCCTCGGGAAGGGGGGACACTGAAGCTTTCTTT.

This clonotype was counted between two and nine times. The chain couples TRBV6-1 to TRBJ1-2; D possibly corresponds to TRBD1 (6 bases). Per germline, CDR1 MNHNS and CDR2 SASEGT. V lost 7 bases to trimming and J lost 2 bases, with 11 bases between them. This CDR3 spans 13 amino acids. DNA for the CDR3: TGTGCCAGCATTGGACAGTGGAACTATGGCTACACCTTC. It yields the protein CASIGQWNYGYTF.

The sample holds many counts of this clonotype. The CDR3 spells CASSEMGAQPQHF. CDR3 sequence (DNA): TGTGCCAGCAGTGAGATGGGGGCCCAGCCCCAGCATTTT. V gene TRBV2 combines with J gene TRBJ1-5, with a weak D call TRBD1 (6 bases). Germline assignment: CDR1 SNHLY and CDR2 FYNNEI. This CDR3 has 13 residues. Trimming shortened V by 3 bases and J by 7 bases, and 10 bases separated the two germline ends.

The J gene is TRBJ2-4, the V gene TRBV6-1, with 10 bases identical to TRBD2. Germline V gives CDR1 MNHNS, CDR2 SASEGT. Trimming at V came to 5 bases and at J to 4 bases, leaving 2 bases not matched to a gene. The CDR3 length is 14 residues. The CDR3 DNA is TGTGCCAGCAGTCTAGCGGGAGAGAAAAACATTCAGTACTTC. Protein: CASSLAGEKNIQYF.

A few counts support this clonotype. V gene TRBV28 combines with J gene TRBJ1-5, with D possibly matching TRBD1 (6 bases). This CDR3 region has 14 residues. The V gene's germline CDR1 is MDHEN and CDR2 SYDVKM. The V end was cut by 7 bases, the J end by 6 bases, with 16 bases between. The CDR3: CASTQQGWVQPQHF. In nucleotides, the CDR3 is TGTGCCAGCACCCAACAGGGCTGGGTTCAGCCCCAGCATTTT.

This clonotype was seen a few times. The chain joins TRBV5-1 to TRBJ1-2, with no clear D. Germline V gene lookup returns CDR1 SGHRS and CDR2 YFSETQ. V lost 4 bases and J lost 8, with 27 bases in between. The CDR3 is made up of 17 amino acids. The CDR3 coding sequence is TGCGCCAGCAGCAACCCGTCGCTTGACCGAGGCCGCCACGGCTACACCTTC. The encoded protein is CASSNPSLDRGRHGYTF.

There are a few counts of this clonotype. The genes are TRBV12-3 or TRBV12-4 and TRBJ1-2, with D hard to call. Trimming took 2 bases from V and 8 from J, leaving 9 bases between them. This CDR3 contains 12 residues. DNA of the CDR3: TGTGCCAGCAGTTTATTGAGGGAGGGCTACACCTTC. Amino acid sequence: CASSLLREGYTF.

This clonotype was seen a handful of times. The chain uses TRBV20-1 and TRBJ1-6; a weak D match, TRBD1 (5 bases). The CDR3 sequence is 12 residues long. In germline, CDR1 is DFQATT, CDR2 SNEGSKA (reference sequence). Trimming cost V 3 bases and J 10 bases, with 10 bases left between them. The CDR3 is CSASRAYSPLHF. The CDR3 nucleotides are TGCAGTGCTAGCAGGGCTTACTCACCCCTCCACTTT.

This clonotype was counted between two and nine times. The chain combines TRBV2 with TRBJ1-5; TRBD1 agrees at 7 bases. The CDR3 runs to 13 residues. The ends lost 7 bases at V and 6 bases at J; junction bases unmatched: 6. Germline V CDR1 and CDR2: SNHLY, FYNNEI. The CDR3 region has the DNA TGTGCCAGCACCATTGACAGGGCTCAGCCCCAGCATTTT. This codes for CASTIDRAQPQHF.

V gene TRBV28 combines with J gene TRBJ2-4; D gene uncertain. The CDR3 loop spans 14 amino acids. V dropped 4 bases and J dropped 6 bases, with 13 bases sitting between them. The germline V gene has CDR1 MDHEN and CDR2 SYDVKM. The CDR3: CASSSHSDPNIQYF. The CDR3 region has the DNA TGTGCCAGCAGTTCCCACTCGGATCCAAACATTCAGTACTTC.

The chain is built from TRBV7-9 and TRBJ2-2, with 9 bases matching TRBD1. The V and J ends lost 2 bases and 4 bases, in that order; junction bases with no gene match: 5. Germline CDR1 SEHNR, CDR2 FQNEAQ (reference sequence). The CDR3 is made up of 16 amino acids. This chain's CDR3 is CASSLRMGQGTGELFF. The CDR3 nucleotides read TGTGCCAGCAGCTTACGGATGGGACAGGGCACCGGGGAGCTGTTTTTT.

This clonotype was seen ten or more times. This chain links TRBV6-1 with TRBJ2-7; D might be TRBD2 (6 bases). V shed 7 bases and J shed 2 bases, with 18 bases lying between them. In germline, CDR1 is MNHNS, CDR2 SASEGT. The CDR3 totals 15 residues. The DNA of the CDR3 is TGTGCCAGCACCATTGGGGGGACGGCTACCTACGAGCAGTACTTC. It translates to CASTIGGTATYEQYF.

V usage is TRBV4-1 and J usage is TRBJ2-2, with D unresolved. The CDR3 has 16 residues. Deletions cut 4 bases from V and 4 bases from J, with 16 bases between. CDR1 and CDR2 from the germline V gene are MGHRA and YSYEKL. CDR3 bases: TGCGCCAGCAGCCCTAAAGCATTTTTGGGCACCGGGGAGCTGTTTTTT. Its protein product is CASSPKAFLGTGELFF.

This clonotype came up once. The rearrangement joins TRBV20-1 to TRBJ2-1, with 7 positions matching TRBD2. V was pared by 1 base and J by 1 base, with 10 bases of the junction left unmatched. There are 17 residues in the CDR3. CDR1 is DFQATT and CDR2 is SNEGSKA in the germline V gene (reference sequence). The DNA of the CDR3 is TGCAGTGCTAGAGGGGGGGGAGGGGACTTTTCCTACAATGAGCAGTTCTTC. Its protein is CSARGGGGDFSYNEQFF.

V is TRBV12-3 or TRBV12-4 and J is TRBJ2-1; either TRBD1 or TRBD2 may supply D (5 bases each). The CDR3 contains 15 residues. Trimming stripped 5 bases from V and 7 bases from J, with 18 bases between. The CDR3 spells CASSPAQRGDNEQFF. The CDR3 DNA follows: TGTGCCAGCAGTCCCGCCCAAAGAGGGGATAATGAGCAGTTCTTC.

This clonotype was counted at least ten times. One junction end disagrees with the germline gene, perhaps due to a read error. The chain links TRBV5-1 to TRBJ2-7; D is possibly TRBD2 (6 bases). CDR3 length: 12 residues. The germline V gene has CDR1 SGHRS and CDR2 YFSETQ. As DNA, the CDR3 is TGTGCCAGCAGCTTGGAGGGGTACGAGCAGTACTTC. Translating it yields CASSLEGYEQYF.

A remark on this clonotype: This is likely a read error, given that the CDR3 carries no conserved phenylalanine or tryptophan at its end. The chain is built from TRBV5-6 and TRBJ1-2, with D possibly being TRBD1 (6 bases). Trimming cost V 1 base and J 3 bases, with 16 bases left between them. This CDR3 region has 16 residues. CDR1 and CDR2 from the germline V gene are SGHDT and YYEEEE. DNA of the CDR3: TGTGCCAGCAGCTTGATGGCAGGGGAGGGGTACTATGGCTACACCTCC. It specifies CASSLMAGEGYYGYTS.

The chain recombines TRBV20-1 with TRBJ1-1; 9 bases are a match to TRBD1. Germline trimming cut 7 bases from V and 6 bases from J; bases unmatched to any gene: 9. The CDR3 loop spans 13 amino acids. From germline, CDR1 is DFQATT and CDR2 SNEGSKA (reference sequence). The CDR3 region has the DNA TGCAGTGGGGACAGGGATGGCGTGGCTGAAGCTTTCTTT. Amino acids: CSGDRDGVAEAFF.

As regards this clonotype: One end of the junction varies from germline; a read error may be responsible. The chain combines TRBV13 with TRBJ2-5; 10 positions agree with TRBD1. The CDR3 length is 17 residues. Germline CDR1 is PRHDT and CDR2 is FYEKMQ (reference sequence). The CDR3 protein is CASSLGPPRTGGETQYF. In DNA, the CDR3 is TGTGCCAGCAGCCTAGGACCCCCAAGGACAGGGGGAGAGACCCAGTACTTC.